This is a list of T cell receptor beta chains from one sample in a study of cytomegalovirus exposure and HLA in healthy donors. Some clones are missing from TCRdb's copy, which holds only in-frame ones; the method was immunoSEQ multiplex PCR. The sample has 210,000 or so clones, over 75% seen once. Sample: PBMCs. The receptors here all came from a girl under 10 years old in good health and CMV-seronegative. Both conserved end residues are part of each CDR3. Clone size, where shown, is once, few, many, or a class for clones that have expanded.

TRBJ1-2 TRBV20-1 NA CSATTANGYTF
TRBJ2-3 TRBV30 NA CAGHPSARTDTQYF
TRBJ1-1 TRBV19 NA CASSTLTGNTEAFF
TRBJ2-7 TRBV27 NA CASSFAQNYEQYF
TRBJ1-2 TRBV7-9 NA CASSFSTGAYGYTF
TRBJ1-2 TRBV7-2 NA CASSSLGEQGSYGYTF
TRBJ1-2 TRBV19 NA CASSLQVLYGYTF
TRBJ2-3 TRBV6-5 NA CASRRLAGGTDTQYF
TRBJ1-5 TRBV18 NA CASSPPGTGDKPQHF
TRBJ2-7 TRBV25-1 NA CASSASAGLYEQYF
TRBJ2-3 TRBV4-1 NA CASSQRTGTGTGDTQYF
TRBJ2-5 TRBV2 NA CASSWDRGPQETQYF
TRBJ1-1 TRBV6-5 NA CASSRIQGFSTEAFF
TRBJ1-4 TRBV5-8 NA CASSSDWPGEKLFF
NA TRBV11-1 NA CASSRRGRSYEQYF
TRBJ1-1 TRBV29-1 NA CSVRGMNTEAFF
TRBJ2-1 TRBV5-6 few CASSHPEGWNEQFF
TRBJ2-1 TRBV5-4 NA CASSSPTSGSYNEQFF
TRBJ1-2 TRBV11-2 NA CASSLEGRGYTF
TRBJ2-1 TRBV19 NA CARHWTDRVVHNEQFF
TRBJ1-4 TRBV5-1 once CASSLAGGPNEKLFF
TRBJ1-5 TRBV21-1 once CASSQGEWGNQPQHF
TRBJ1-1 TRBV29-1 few CSYLRVGGTEAFF
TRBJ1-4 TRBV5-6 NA CASSGGVATNEKLFF
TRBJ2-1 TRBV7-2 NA CASSWRGGQNYEQFF
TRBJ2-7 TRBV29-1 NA CSVLPKGWTGGVYEQYF
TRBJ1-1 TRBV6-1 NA CASSGKNRVRAF
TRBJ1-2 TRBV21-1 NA CASSTQDSTYGYTF
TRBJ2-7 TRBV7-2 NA CASSLGGPSEQYF
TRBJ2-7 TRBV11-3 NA CASSLGSGSSYEQYF
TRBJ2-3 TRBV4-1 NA CASSQEPQGADTQYF
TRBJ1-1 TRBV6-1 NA CASSSRGPETEAFF
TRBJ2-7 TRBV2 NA CASSRTRENEQYF
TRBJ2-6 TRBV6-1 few CASTRQDSGANVLTF
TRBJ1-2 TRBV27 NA CASSPRAASNYGYTF
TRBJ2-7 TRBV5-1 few CASSRVGAYEQYF
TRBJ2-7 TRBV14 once CASSVAGAYEQYF
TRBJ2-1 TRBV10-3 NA CAISTTSGRIHEQFF
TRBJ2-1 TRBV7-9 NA CASSFPTGRNEQFF
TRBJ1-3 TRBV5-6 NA CASSLGTGGNTIYF
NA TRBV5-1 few CASSPGGWGINEQYF
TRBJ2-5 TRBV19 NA CASSIEVGRGRQETQYF
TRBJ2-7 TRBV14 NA CASSQAAGVEQYF
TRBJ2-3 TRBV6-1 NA CASSPVWGGEDTQYF
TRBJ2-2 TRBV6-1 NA CASSDNWQSNTGELFF
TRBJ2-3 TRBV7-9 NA CSSSLVQGARTDTQYF
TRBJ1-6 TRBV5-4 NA CASSRQGITTYNSPLHF
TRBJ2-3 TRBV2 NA CASNSLAGNKNTQYF
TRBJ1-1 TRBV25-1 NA CASSEYNLNTEAFF
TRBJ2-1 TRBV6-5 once CASSSGGAYNEQFF
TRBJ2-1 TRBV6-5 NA CASSYYLGLATNEQFF
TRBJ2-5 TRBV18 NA CASSRSPETQYF
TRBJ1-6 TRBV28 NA CASREGQGTPLHF
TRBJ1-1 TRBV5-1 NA CASRWTVNTEAFF
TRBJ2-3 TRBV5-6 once CASSPGTDTQYF
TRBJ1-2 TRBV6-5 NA CASSYGGPGGYTF
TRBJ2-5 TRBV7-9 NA CASSSSRSWETQYF
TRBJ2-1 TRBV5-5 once CASSLSTGEYEQFF
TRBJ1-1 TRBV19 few CASSIVPPQGIGAFF